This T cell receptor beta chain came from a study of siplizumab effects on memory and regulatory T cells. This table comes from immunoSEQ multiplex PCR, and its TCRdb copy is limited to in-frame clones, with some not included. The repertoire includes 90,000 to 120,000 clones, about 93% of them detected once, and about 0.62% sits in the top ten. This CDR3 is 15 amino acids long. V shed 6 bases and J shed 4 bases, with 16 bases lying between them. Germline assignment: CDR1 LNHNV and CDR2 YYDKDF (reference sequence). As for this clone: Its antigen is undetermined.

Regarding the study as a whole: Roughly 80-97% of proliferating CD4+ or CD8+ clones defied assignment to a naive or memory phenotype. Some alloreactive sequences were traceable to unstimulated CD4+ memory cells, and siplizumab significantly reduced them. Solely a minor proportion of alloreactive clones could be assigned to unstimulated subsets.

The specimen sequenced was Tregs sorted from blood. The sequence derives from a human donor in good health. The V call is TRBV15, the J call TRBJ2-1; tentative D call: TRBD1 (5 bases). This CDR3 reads CATRRQSTPYNEQFF. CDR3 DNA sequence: TGTGCCACCAGGAGACAGTCAACCCCTTACAATGAGCAGTTCTTC.